The 10 T cell receptor beta chains in this list originate from one sample, sequenced in a study of T cells after yellow fever vaccination. TCRdb analysed the 5' RACE reads with MiXCR anew, one entry per CDR3 protein. The profile covers some 150,000 distinct CDR3 sequences, with approximately 11% appearing a single time and 36% taken by the ten largest. The sample was CD8+ T cells sorted from PBMCs, taken 15 days after the yellow fever booster vaccination. The receptors derive from a man between 18 and 29 years old who received the YFV17D yellow fever vaccine.

This sequence joins TRBV7-6 and TRBJ2-7, with D unresolved. In germline, CDR1 is SGHVS, CDR2 FNYEAQ. CDR3 length: 16 amino acids. V lost 4 bases, J lost 0 bases, and 16 bases lay in between. The CDR3 DNA sequence: TGTGCCAGCAGCTCAGACGATGTTGGGGACTCCTACGAGCAGTACGTC. It yields the protein CASSSDDVGDSYEQYV.

This clonotype was seen a few times. The J gene is TRBJ1-2, the V gene TRBV2; 10 bases line up with TRBD1. The V gene's germline CDR1 is SNHLY and CDR2 FYNNEI. After removal of 3 bases from V and 3 bases from J, the junction contained 16 bases not matched to a gene. This CDR3 has 19 amino acids. CDR3 amino acids: CASSDPRQGADPRDYGYTF. For the CDR3, the DNA is TGTGCCAGCAGTGACCCTAGACAGGGGGCAGACCCTCGGGACTATGGCTACACCTTC.

V and J are TRBV6-5 and TRBJ2-7, with TRBD2 matching 7 bases. Germline V gene sequence: CDR1 MNHEY, CDR2 SVGAGI. V gave up 0 bases and J gave up 5 bases; unmatched junction bases: 1. This CDR3 spans 13 amino acids. The DNA of the CDR3 is TGTGCCAGCAGTTACTCGGCGGGGGACGAGCAGTACTTC. As protein: CASSYSAGDEQYF.

The chain carries TRBV9 and TRBJ2-3; tentative D call: TRBD2 (6 bases). Trimming left V 0 bases short and J 2 bases short, with 16 bases between. The CDR3 is 17 residues long. Germline V gives CDR1 SGDLS, CDR2 YYNGEE. The CDR3 protein is CASSVGGVRLTTDTQYF. CDR3 nucleotides: TGTGCCAGCAGCGTAGGCGGGGTGCGTTTAACCACAGATACGCAGTATTTT.

This clonotype was counted a few times. CDR3 nucleotide sequence: TGCGCCAGCTCTAGGACAGGGGGCTGGACCCAGTACTTC. It codes for CASSRTGGWTQYF. V is TRBV4-1 and J is TRBJ2-5; 11 nucleotides match TRBD1. The J segment lost 7 bases and the V segment lost 8 bases, leaving 6 bases of the junction unmatched. The CDR3 covers 13 residues. Germline V CDR1 and CDR2: MGHRA, YSYEKL.

This chain connects TRBV12-3 or TRBV12-4 to TRBJ2-1; D unclear. The CDR3 loop spans 12 amino acids. Between the trimmed V and J ends, which lost 2 bases and 10 bases, there was a span of 9 bases. CDR3 coding DNA: TGTGCCAGCAGTTTACGGGTTCGAGAGCAGTTCTTC. Its translation: CASSLRVREQFF.

This clonotype occurred a few times. The V call is TRBV6-1, the J call TRBJ2-5; 7 bases match TRBD1. V shed 5 bases, J shed 5 bases, and the junction held 5 bases outside the gene matches. The CDR3 has 13 amino acids. Germline CDR1 is MNHNS and CDR2 is SASEGT. As DNA, the CDR3 is TGTGCCAGCAGTCACAGGGGTGGTGAGACCCAGTACTTC. Translated: CASSHRGGETQYF.

This clonotype was observed a few times. The rearrangement links TRBV7-6 to TRBJ1-6; 8 bases map to TRBD1. The germline gives CDR1 SGHVS, CDR2 FNYEAQ. The junction had 10 bases not matched to a gene; V was cut back by 5 bases and J by 7 bases. CDR3 size: 16 residues. The CDR3 reads CASSTGGPGGNSPLHF. The CDR3 nucleotides are TGTGCCAGCAGCACCGGCGGTCCAGGGGGCAATTCACCCCTCCACTTT.

The chain joins TRBV4-1 to TRBJ2-3; D could derive from TRBD1 or TRBD2 (5 bases each). Trimming took 3 bases from V and 3 from J, leaving 13 bases between them. Germline CDR1 MGHRA, CDR2 YSYEKL. The CDR3 consists of 15 residues. The CDR3 DNA follows: TGCGCCAGCAGCCACCTCGGGACGGGAACAGATACGCAGTATTTT. It specifies CASSHLGTGTDTQYF.

J is TRBJ1-1 and V is TRBV12-3 or TRBV12-4; 7 bases are a match to TRBD1. Trimming removed 5 bases from V and 3 bases from J; junction bases left unmatched: 9. This CDR3 is 15 amino acids long. The CDR3 DNA reads TGTGCCAGCAGTCCCTTTGAGGGGGCGCACACTGAAGCTTTCTTT. Its translation is CASSPFEGAHTEAFF.